These 21 T cell receptor beta chains came from one sample sequenced in a study of shared clonotypes between healthy human individuals. The protocol was immunoSEQ multiplex PCR, while the TCRdb copy is restricted to in-frame clones and leaves out a portion. The sample consists of 2 million or so clones, less than 95% of them appearing once. CD45RO-negative, CCR7-positively selected cells formed the naive CD8 fraction, excluding terminally differentiated effector memory CD45RA+ cells. The sample comprised naive CD8+ T cells sorted from blood. The receptors were sampled from a man aged 18-30 years in good health.

The chain carries TRBV2 and TRBJ1-5; 8 positions match TRBD1. The length of the CDR3 is 14 residues. The J segment lost 5 bases and the V segment lost 5 bases, leaving 5 bases of the junction unmatched. Germline V lookup: CDR1 SNHLY, CDR2 FYNNEI. The CDR3: CASSTTGDYQPQHF. The CDR3 nucleotides read TGTGCCAGCAGTACGACAGGGGATTATCAGCCCCAGCATTTT.

Turning to this clone: The same CDR3 also results from other DNA sequences found in this sample. This sequence joins TRBV30 and TRBJ2-7; D may be TRBD1 or TRBD2 (6 bases each). The CDR3 covers 12 residues. CDR1 GTSNPN and CDR2 SVGIG come from the germline V gene (reference sequence). Trimming left V 3 bases short and J 7 bases short, with 13 bases between. The CDR3, as DNA: TGTGCCTGGAGCGGAGGGGGGTGGGAGCAGTACTTC. Its protein is CAWSGGGWEQYF.

Points on this clone: Other DNA sequences in this specimen translate into the identical CDR3. CDR3 bases: TGTGCCAGCAGTTTGACGAGGGGGGAGACCCAGTACTTC. It is translated as CASSLTRGETQYF. The chain couples TRBV27 to TRBJ2-5; a possible D gene is TRBD1 (6 bases). Trimming took off 3 bases at V and 5 bases at J, with 10 bases between the two ends. Germline V gene data show CDR1 as MNHEY and CDR2 as SMNVEV (reference sequence). The CDR3 loop spans 13 amino acids.

This chain links TRBV27 with TRBJ2-7; possibly TRBD2 for D (6 bases). Trimming shortened V by 5 bases and J by 1 base, and 9 bases separated the two germline ends. There are 13 residues in the CDR3. In germline, CDR1 is MNHEY, CDR2 SMNVEV (reference sequence). Here the CDR3 DNA reads TGTGCCAGCAGTACCCTAGCGTCCTACGAGCAGTACTTC. Protein sequence: CASSTLASYEQYF.

The V call is TRBV27, the J call TRBJ2-7; 8 nucleotides match TRBD1. Germline V lookup: CDR1 MNHEY, CDR2 SMNVEV (reference sequence). V gave up 3 bases and J gave up 6 bases; unmatched junction bases: 7. The CDR3 has 14 amino acids. CDR3 DNA: TGTGCCAGCAGTTTCCTGGACAGGGTCGGCGAGCAGTACTTC. It encodes CASSFLDRVGEQYF.

The chain joins TRBV7-8 to TRBJ2-7; the D is unclear. This CDR3 comprises 15 residues. Germline loops: CDR1 SGHVS, CDR2 FQNEAQ. Trimming pared 5 bases from V and 1 base from J, leaving 15 bases between. CDR3 sequence reads: CASSPTVGLSYEQYF. The CDR3 DNA sequence: TGTGCCAGCAGCCCCACGGTAGGATTATCCTACGAGCAGTACTTC.

The V and J genes are TRBV5-1 and TRBJ2-6; D unclear. The CDR3 covers 17 residues. Deletions cut 3 bases from V and 4 bases from J, with 17 bases between. Germline-derived CDR1 and CDR2 are SGHRS and YFSETQ. DNA of the CDR3: TGCGCCAGCAGCTCCGTATCAGGCCTACCGGGGGCCAACGTCCTGACTTTC. Translation gives CASSSVSGLPGANVLTF.

The J gene is TRBJ1-4, the V gene TRBV6-6; no clear D gene. The germline V and J ends were trimmed by 4 bases and 0 bases, with 9 bases remaining between them. CDR3 length: 15 residues. In germline, CDR1 is MNHNY, CDR2 SVGAGI (reference sequence). CDR3 nucleotide sequence: TGTGCCAGCAGTTTCTCATCCCCAACTAATGAAAAACTGTTTTTT. The encoded protein is CASSFSSPTNEKLFF.

The chain couples TRBV9 to TRBJ2-7, with D perhaps given as TRBD1 or TRBD2 (5 bases each). From germline, CDR1 is SGDLS and CDR2 YYNGEE. V was clipped by 4 bases and J by 2 bases, with 16 bases between them. This CDR3 region has 15 residues. Written as DNA, the CDR3 is TGTGCCAGCAGCCTCCAAAGGGACGGAGCCTACGAGCAGTACTTC. As protein: CASSLQRDGAYEQYF.

This clone was seen only a few times. Here the CDR3 reads CASSLGTSIYEQFF. The CDR3 nucleotides read TGTGCCAGCAGCCTCGGGACTAGCATTTATGAGCAGTTCTTC. The chain couples TRBV14 to TRBJ2-1, with TRBD2 identical over 9 bases. The CDR3 spans 14 residues. J was trimmed by 8 bases and V by 4 bases; bases with no gene match: 6. From germline, CDR1 is SGHDN and CDR2 FVKESK.

This clone was found once. The CDR3 DNA is TGTGCCAGCATTCACGACCTGAACACTGAAGCTTTCTTT. Protein: CASIHDLNTEAFF. The gene calls are TRBV6-1 and TRBJ1-1; D is unclear. Between the trimmed V and J ends, which lost 7 bases and 0 bases, there was a span of 9 bases. The CDR3 has 13 residues. The germline gives CDR1 MNHNS, CDR2 SASEGT.

About this clone: This specimen includes other DNA sequences encoding the same CDR3. V is TRBV29-1 and J is TRBJ2-7; D call uncertain. The CDR3 extends over 11 amino acids. Trimming removed 0 bases at V and 3 bases at J, with 3 bases between. The germline CDR1 and CDR2 sequences are SQVTM and ANQGSEA. The CDR3 spells CSVEEDYEQYF. CDR3 DNA sequence: TGCAGCGTTGAAGAGGACTACGAGCAGTACTTC.

The chain uses TRBV2 and TRBJ2-7, with a weak D call TRBD1 (5 bases). Trimming removed 4 bases at V and 5 bases at J, with 24 bases between. This CDR3 comprises 17 residues. Germline CDR1 is SNHLY and CDR2 is FYNNEI. This chain's CDR3 is CASSGLPGNQILNEQYF. The CDR3 DNA reads TGTGCCAGCAGTGGACTCCCAGGGAATCAGATCCTGAACGAGCAGTACTTC.

The V call is TRBV19, the J call TRBJ2-2; 11 positions match TRBD2. The V and J ends lost 5 bases and 4 bases, in that order; junction bases with no gene match: 6. CDR3 length equals 16 residues. Germline values: CDR1 LNHDA, CDR2 SQIVND (reference sequence). The CDR3 spells CASSGTGLAGTGELFF. The DNA of the CDR3 is TGTGCCAGTAGTGGTACTGGACTAGCGGGCACCGGGGAGCTGTTTTTT.

This clone has only one observation. This specimen includes other DNA sequences encoding the same CDR3. The gene calls are TRBV27 and TRBJ2-7; 8 bases align to TRBD2. The CDR3 length is 14 residues. Germline V gene sequence: CDR1 MNHEY, CDR2 SMNVEV (reference sequence). The trim removed 5 bases at V and 2 bases at J, leaving 5 bases unmatched. As DNA, the CDR3 is TGTGCCAGCAGTCTCTCGGGACTAGCCTACGAGCAGTACTTC. Protein: CASSLSGLAYEQYF.

This clone was recorded only once. This rearrangement joins TRBV6-5 to TRBJ1-1; D gene ambiguous. Germline CDR1 MNHEY, CDR2 SVGAGI. V shed 7 bases and J shed 6 bases, with 12 bases lying between them. This CDR3 has 12 residues. CDR3 region: CASIGLEAEAFF. The CDR3, as DNA: TGTGCCAGCATCGGACTGGAGGCTGAAGCTTTCTTT.

The genes are TRBV9 and TRBJ2-7; 9 nucleotides align to TRBD2. Trimming removed 4 bases from V and 5 bases from J; junction bases left unmatched: 13. The CDR3 sequence is 16 residues long. Germline CDR1 SGDLS, CDR2 YYNGEE. The CDR3 DNA sequence: TGTGCCAGCAGCAGAGGCGAAGCGGGGGGTTGGGACGAGCAGTACTTC. Residues: CASSRGEAGGWDEQYF.

The V and J genes are TRBV7-9 and TRBJ1-1; D is possibly TRBD1 (5 bases). V shed 2 bases and J shed 4 bases, with 8 bases lying between them. The CDR3 runs to 13 residues. Per germline, CDR1 SEHNR and CDR2 FQNEAQ (reference sequence). The chain's CDR3 is CASSLQDTTEAFF. CDR3 DNA: TGTGCCAGCAGCTTACAGGACACCACTGAAGCTTTCTTT.

J is TRBJ2-7 and V is TRBV5-4; D unclear. Germline CDR1 and CDR2: SGHNT and YYREEE (reference sequence). This CDR3 spans 13 amino acids. V dropped 3 bases and J dropped 5 bases, with 12 bases sitting between them. The CDR3 is CASSSFLGDEQYF. CDR3 nucleotide sequence: TGTGCCAGCAGCTCCTTTCTTGGGGACGAGCAGTACTTC.

The chain combines TRBV5-6 with TRBJ2-3; TRBD2 agrees at 10 bases. This CDR3 has 14 residues. With 1 base clipped from V and 4 bases from J, the junction kept 0 bases outside the gene matches. The V gene's germline CDR1 is SGHDT and CDR2 YYEEEE. The CDR3 loop is CASSLSGRADTQYF. In nucleotides, the CDR3 is TGTGCCAGCAGCTTGAGCGGGAGGGCAGATACGCAGTATTTT.

The chain employs TRBV7-9 and TRBJ1-4; D uncertain. V was pared by 4 bases and J by 8 bases, with 17 bases between. The V gene's germline CDR1 is SEHNR and CDR2 FQNEAQ (reference sequence). The CDR3 loop spans 15 amino acids. The CDR3 reads CASSSTGDIGEKLFF. CDR3 nucleotide sequence: TGTGCCAGCAGCTCAACCGGCGACATTGGGGAAAAACTGTTTTTT.